Described below is a single TCR beta chain sequence and its context. The data derive from a study of long-term antiretroviral therapy in people with HIV. The CDR3 is made up of 12 amino acids. Per germline, CDR1 GTSNPN and CDR2 SVGIG (reference sequence). V lost 0 bases and J lost 5, with 5 bases in between. immunoSEQ v3.0 was run at survey level. Assay: immunoSEQ multiplex PCR; the TCRdb copy retains only in-frame clones and omits some. Among roughly 36,000 clones listed, 70% to 90% were seen once. The chain joins TRBV30 to TRBJ2-4; no clear D. The sequenced sample was unsorted PBMCs, obtained roughly 2.8 years before starting antiretroviral therapy. The clonotype was recovered from a woman aged 25 to 39 with HIV. CDR3 sequence: CAWSVRENIQYF. Here the CDR3 DNA reads TGTGCCTGGAGTGTAAGAGAAAACATTCAGTACTTC.